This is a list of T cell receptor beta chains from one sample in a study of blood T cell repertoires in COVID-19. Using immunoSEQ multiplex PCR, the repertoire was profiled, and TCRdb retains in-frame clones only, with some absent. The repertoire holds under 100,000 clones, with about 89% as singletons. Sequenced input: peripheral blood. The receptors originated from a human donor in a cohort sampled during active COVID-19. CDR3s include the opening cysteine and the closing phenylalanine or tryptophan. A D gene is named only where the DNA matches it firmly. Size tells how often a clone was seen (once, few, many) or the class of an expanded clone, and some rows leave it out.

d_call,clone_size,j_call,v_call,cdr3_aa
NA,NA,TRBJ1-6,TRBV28,CASRPLAVVSPLHF
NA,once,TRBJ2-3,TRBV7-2,CASSNRFADTQYF
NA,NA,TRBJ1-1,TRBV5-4,CASSLWEGVSAFF
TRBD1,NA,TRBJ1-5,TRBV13,CASSRKQGAWNQPQHF
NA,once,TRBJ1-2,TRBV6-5,CASSYSHRGYGYTF
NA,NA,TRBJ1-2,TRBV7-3,CASSSRRGVGYTF
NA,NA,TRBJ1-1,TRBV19,CASNRGSPGTEAFF
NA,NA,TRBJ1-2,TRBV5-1,CASSGGGDYGYTF
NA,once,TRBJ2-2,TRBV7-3,CASSLRPAGELFF
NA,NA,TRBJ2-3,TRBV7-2,CASSRSRGDTQYF
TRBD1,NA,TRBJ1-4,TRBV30,CAWSVGTATNEKLFF
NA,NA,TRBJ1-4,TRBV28,CASSLKGHQLFF
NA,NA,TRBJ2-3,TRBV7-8,CASSKTSSDTQYF
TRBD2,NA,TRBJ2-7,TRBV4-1,CASSRVTGLGGYEQYF
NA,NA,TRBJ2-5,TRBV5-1,CASSLSVSGKIQETQYF
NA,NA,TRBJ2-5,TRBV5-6,CASSLAFETQYF
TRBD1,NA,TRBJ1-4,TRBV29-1,CSVGGQGRSNEKLFF
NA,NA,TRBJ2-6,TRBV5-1,CASSLPTGTRGGSGANVLTF
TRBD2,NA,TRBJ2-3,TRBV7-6,CASSLSGTSMYTQYF
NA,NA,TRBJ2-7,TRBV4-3,CASSQAGTSEQYF
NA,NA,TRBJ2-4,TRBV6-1,CASSEAGSTKNIQYF
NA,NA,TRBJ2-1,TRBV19,CASSPARRAYNEQFF
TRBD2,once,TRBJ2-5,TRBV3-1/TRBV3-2,CASSQLAGGPPQETQYF
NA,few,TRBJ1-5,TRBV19,CASTAVPNQPQHF
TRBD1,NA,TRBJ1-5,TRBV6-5,CASSPQGANQPQHF
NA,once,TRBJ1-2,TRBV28,CASSLRGRGYTF
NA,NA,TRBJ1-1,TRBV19,CASSFSDILNTEAFF